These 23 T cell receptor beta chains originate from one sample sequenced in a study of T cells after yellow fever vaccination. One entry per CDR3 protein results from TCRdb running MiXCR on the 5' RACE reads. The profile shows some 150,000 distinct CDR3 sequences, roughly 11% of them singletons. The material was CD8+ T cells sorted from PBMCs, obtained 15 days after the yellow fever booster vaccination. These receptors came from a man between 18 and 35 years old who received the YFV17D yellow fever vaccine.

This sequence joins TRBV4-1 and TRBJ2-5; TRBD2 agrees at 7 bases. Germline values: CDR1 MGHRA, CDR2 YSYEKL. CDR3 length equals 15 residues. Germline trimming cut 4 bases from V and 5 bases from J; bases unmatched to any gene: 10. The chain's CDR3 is CASSLDTSDGETQYF. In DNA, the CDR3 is TGCGCCAGCAGCCTAGATACTAGCGACGGGGAGACCCAGTACTTC.

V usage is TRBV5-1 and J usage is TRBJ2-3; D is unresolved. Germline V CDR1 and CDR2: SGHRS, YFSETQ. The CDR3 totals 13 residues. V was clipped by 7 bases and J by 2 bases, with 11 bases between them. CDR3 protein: CASGTEITDTQYF. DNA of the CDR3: TGCGCCAGCGGAACAGAGATCACAGATACGCAGTATTTT.

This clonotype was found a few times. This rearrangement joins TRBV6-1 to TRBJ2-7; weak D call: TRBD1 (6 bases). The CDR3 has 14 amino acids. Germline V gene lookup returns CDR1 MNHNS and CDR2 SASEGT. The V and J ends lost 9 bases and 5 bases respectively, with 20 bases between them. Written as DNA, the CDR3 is TGTGCCAGTCGAGGTTTTCGTACAGGGCACGAGCAGTACGTC. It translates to CASRGFRTGHEQYV.

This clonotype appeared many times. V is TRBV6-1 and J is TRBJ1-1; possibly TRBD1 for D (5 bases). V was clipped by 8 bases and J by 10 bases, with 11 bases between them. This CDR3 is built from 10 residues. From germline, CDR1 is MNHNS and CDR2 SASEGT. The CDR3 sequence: CASSLGGAFF. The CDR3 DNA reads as TGTGCCAGCTCTTTGGGGGGAGCTTTCTTT.

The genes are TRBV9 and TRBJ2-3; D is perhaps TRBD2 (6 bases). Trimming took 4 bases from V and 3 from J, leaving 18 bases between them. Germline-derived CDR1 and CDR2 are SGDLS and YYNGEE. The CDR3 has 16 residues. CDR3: CASSFIGGEGTDTQYF. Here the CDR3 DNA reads TGTGCCAGCAGCTTCATTGGCGGGGAAGGGACAGATACGCAGTATTTT.

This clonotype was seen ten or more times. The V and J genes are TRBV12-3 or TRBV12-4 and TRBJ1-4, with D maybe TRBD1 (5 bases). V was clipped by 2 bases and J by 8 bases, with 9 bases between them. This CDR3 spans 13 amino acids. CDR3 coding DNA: TGTGCCAGCAGTTTACAGGGTGGCGAAAAACTGTTTTTT. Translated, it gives CASSLQGGEKLFF.

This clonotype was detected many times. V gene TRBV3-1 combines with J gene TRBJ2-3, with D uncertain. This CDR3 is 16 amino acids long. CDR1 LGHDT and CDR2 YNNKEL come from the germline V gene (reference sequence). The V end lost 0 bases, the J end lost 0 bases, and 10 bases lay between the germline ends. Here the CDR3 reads CASSQEASSSTDTQYF. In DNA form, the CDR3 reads TGTGCCAGCAGCCAAGAAGCGAGCTCTAGCACAGATACGCAGTATTTT.

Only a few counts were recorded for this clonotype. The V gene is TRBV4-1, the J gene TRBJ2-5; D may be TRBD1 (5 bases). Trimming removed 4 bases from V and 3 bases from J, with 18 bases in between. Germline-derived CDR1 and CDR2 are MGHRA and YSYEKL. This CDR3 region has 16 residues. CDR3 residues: CASSPSPGIGKETQYF. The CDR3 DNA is TGCGCCAGCAGCCCCTCACCAGGGATTGGGAAAGAGACCCAGTACTTC.

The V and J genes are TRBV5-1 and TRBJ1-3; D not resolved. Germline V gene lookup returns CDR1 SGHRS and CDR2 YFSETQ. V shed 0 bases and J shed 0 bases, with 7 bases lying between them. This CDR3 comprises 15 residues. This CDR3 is CASSLDSHSGNTIYF. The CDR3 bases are TGCGCCAGCAGCTTGGACAGCCACTCTGGAAACACCATATATTTT.

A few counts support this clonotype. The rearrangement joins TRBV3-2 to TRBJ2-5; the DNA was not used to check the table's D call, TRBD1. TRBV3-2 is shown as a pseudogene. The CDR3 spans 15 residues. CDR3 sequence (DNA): TGTGCTAGCAGCCAAGTTAGGGGGCCGCGGGAGACCCAGTACTTC. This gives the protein CASSQVRGPRETQYF.

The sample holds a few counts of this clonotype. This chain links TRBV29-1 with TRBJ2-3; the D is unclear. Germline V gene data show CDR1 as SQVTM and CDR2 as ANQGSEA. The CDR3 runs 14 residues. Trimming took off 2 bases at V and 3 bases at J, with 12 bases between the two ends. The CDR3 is CSVETPVGTDTQYF. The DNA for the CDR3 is TGCAGCGTTGAAACCCCCGTGGGGACAGATACGCAGTATTTT.

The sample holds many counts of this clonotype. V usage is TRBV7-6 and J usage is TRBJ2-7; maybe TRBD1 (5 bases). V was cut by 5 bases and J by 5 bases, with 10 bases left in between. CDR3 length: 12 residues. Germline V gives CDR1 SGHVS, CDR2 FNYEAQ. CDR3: CASSRTGNEQYF. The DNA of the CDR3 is TGTGCCAGCAGCCGTACAGGAAACGAGCAGTACTTC.

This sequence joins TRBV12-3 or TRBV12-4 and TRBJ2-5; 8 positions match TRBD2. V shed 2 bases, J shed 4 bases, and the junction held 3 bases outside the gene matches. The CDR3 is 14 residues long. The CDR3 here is CASSLRGGIETQYF. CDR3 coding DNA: TGTGCCAGCAGTTTACGGGGGGGCATAGAGACCCAGTACTTC.

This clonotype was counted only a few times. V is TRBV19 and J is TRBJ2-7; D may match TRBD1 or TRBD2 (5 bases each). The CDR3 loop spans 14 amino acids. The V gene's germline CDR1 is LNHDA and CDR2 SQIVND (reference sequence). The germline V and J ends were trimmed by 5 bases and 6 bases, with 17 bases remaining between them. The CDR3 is CASSYRTGTSEQYF. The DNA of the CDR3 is TGTGCCAGTAGTTATAGGACGGGGACGAGCGAGCAGTACTTC.

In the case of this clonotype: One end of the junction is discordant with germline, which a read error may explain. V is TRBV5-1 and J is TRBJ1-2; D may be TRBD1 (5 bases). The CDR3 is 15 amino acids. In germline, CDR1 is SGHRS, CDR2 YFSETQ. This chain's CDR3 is CASSLGQGIPGHYAF. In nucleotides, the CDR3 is TGCGCCAGCAGCTTGGGCCAGGGTATTCCGGGCCACTACGCCTTC.

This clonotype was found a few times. CDR3 sequence: CASSSSQGAVGEQFF. As DNA, the CDR3 is TGTGCCAGCAGTTCCTCCCAGGGGGCCGTGGGTGAGCAGTTCTTC. The V call is TRBV12-3 or TRBV12-4, the J call TRBJ2-1; 8 nucleotides match TRBD1. With 4 bases clipped from V and 9 bases from J, the junction kept 11 bases outside the gene matches. The CDR3 is 15 residues long.

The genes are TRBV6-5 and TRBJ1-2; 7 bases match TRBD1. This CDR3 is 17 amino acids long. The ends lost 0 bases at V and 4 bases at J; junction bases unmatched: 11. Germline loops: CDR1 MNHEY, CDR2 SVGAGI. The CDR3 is CASSYSNSGWDSYGYTF. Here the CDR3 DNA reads TGTGCCAGCAGTTACTCGAATTCCGGGTGGGACAGCTATGGCTACACCTTC.

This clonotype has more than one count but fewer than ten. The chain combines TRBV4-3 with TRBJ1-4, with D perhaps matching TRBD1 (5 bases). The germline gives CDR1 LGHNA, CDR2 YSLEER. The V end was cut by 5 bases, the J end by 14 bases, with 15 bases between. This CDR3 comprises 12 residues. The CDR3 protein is CASSTPGEELFF. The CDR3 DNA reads TGCGCCAGCAGCACCCCGGGGGAAGAGCTGTTTTTT.

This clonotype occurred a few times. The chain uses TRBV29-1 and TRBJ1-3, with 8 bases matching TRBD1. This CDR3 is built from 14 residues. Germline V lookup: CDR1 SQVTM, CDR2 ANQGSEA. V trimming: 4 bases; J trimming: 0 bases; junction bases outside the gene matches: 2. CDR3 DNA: TGCAGCGTTGCAACAGGGGGCTCTGGAAACACCATATATTTT. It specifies CSVATGGSGNTIYF.

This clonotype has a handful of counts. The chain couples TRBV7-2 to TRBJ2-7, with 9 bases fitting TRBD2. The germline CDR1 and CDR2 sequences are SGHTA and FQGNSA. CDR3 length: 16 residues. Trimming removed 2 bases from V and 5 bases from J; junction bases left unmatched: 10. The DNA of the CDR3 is TGTGCCAGCAGCTTAATTGGGGTAGCGGGGGCGGACGAGCAGTACTTC. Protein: CASSLIGVAGADEQYF. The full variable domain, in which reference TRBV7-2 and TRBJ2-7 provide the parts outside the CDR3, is GAGVSQSPSNKVTEKGKDVELRCDPISGHTALYWYRQSLGQGLEFLIYFQGNSAPDKSGLPSDRFSAERTGGSVSTLTIQRTQQEDSAVYLCASSLIGVAGADEQYFGPGTRLTVT.

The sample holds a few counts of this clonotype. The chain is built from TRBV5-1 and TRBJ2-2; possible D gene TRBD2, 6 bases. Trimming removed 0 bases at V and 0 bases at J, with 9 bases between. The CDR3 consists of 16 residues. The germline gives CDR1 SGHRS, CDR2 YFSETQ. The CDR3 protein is CASSLGLAPNTGELFF. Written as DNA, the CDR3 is TGCGCCAGCAGCTTGGGGCTAGCGCCGAACACCGGGGAGCTGTTTTTT.

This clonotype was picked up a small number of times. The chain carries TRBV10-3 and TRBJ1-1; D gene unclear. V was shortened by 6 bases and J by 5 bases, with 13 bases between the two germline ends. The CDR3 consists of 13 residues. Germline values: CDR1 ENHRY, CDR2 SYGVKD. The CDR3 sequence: CAISLVGETEAFF. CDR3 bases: TGTGCCATCAGCCTCGTCGGGGAGACTGAAGCTTTCTTT.

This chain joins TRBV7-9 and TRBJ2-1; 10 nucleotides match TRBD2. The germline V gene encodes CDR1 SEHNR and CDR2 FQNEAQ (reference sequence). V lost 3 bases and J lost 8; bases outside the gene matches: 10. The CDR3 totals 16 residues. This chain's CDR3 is CASSFQRGGVVDEQFF. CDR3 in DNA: TGTGCCAGCAGCTTTCAGCGGGGGGGCGTTGTAGATGAGCAGTTCTTC.